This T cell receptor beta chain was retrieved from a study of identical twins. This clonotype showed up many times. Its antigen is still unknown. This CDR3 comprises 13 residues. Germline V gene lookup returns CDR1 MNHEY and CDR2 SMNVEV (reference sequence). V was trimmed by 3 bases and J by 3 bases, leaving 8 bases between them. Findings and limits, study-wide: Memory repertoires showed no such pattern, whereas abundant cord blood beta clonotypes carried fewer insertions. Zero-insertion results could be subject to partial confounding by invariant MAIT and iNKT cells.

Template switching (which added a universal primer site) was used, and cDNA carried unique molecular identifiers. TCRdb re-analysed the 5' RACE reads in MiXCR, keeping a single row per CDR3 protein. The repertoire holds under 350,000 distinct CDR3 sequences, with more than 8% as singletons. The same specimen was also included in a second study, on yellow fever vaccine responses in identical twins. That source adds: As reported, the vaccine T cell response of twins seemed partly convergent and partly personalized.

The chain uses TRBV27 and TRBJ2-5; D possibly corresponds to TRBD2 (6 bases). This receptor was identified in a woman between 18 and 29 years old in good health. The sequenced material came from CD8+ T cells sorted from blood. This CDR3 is CASSFGLKETQYF. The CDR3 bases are TGTGCCAGCAGTTTTGGACTAAAAGAGACCCAGTACTTC.